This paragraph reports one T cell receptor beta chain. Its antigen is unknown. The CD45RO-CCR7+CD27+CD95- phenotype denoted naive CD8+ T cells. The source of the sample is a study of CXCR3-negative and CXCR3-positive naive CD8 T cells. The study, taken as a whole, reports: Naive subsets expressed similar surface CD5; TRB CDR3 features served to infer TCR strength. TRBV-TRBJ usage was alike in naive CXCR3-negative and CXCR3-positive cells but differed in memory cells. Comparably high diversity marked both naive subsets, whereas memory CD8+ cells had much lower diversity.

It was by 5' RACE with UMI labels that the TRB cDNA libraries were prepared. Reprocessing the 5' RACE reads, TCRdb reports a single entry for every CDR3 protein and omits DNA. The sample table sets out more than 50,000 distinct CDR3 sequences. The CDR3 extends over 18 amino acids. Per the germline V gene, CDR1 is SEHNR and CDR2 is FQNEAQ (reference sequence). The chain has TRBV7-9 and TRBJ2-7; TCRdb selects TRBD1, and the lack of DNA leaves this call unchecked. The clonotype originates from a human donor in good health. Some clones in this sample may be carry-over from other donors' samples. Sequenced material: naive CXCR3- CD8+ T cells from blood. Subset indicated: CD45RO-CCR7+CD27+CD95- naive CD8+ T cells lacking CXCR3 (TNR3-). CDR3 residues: CASSFLGLETVSRREQYF.